Shown below are 5 T cell receptor beta chains from a single sample sequenced in a study of CXCR3-negative and CXCR3-positive naive CD8 T cells. The TRB cDNA libraries were prepared by 5' RACE with UMI labels. Each CDR3 protein gets one entry in TCRdb, which reprocessed the 5' RACE reads and gives no DNA. The table for this sample gives around 40,000 distinct CDR3 sequences. Sequences were obtained from naive CXCR3- CD8+ T cells from blood. Subset given: CD45RO-CCR7+CD27+CD95- naive CD8+ T cells lacking CXCR3 (TNR3-). The receptor set was obtained from a human donor in good health. Some clones in this sample may be carry-over from other donors' samples.

J is TRBJ1-2 and V is TRBV4-2; TCRdb returns TRBD1, unconfirmable since there is no DNA. This CDR3 contains 13 residues. Germline CDR1 and CDR2: LGHNA and YNFKEQ. This CDR3 is CASIPRDAYGYTF.

J is TRBJ2-1 and V is TRBV15. The V gene's germline CDR1 is LNHNV and CDR2 YYDKDF (reference sequence). The CDR3 is 16 amino acids. The CDR3 protein is CATSRGPARRYNEQFF.

The chain carries TRBV20-1 and TRBJ1-1; checking the TCRdb D call of TRBD1 is not possible without DNA. Germline V gene sequence: CDR1 DFQATT, CDR2 SNEGSKA (reference sequence). The CDR3 is made up of 11 amino acids. This CDR3 reads CSAVQGAEAFF.

J is TRBJ2-5 and V is TRBV29-1; TCRdb designates TRBD1, a call that cannot be tested without DNA. Germline CDR1 reads SQVTM; CDR2 reads ANQGSEA. This CDR3 has 11 residues. The CDR3 reads CSVLHPATQYF.

The chain joins TRBV28 to TRBJ2-1. CDR1 and CDR2 (germline): MDHEN, SYDVKM. CDR3 size: 14 residues. The CDR3 loop is CASSLTSMGNEQFF.